One sample yielded the 21 T cell receptor beta chains listed below, sequenced in a study of tumor-infiltrating lymphocytes in primary liver carcinoma (dated by TCRdb to the late 2010s). TCRdb lists the instrument as Illumina HiSeq 2500. Using a constant-region primer and ProtoScript II reverse transcriptase, TCRbeta-specific cDNA was reverse-transcribed from about 0.45 ug total RNA. The TCRbeta libraries were prepared through three rounds of nested multiplex PCR following a slightly modified ARM-PCR procedure. The first two PCR rounds used multiplex TRBV1-TRBV30 forward primers with a Cbeta reverse primer, each for approximately 9 cycles. The public sequencing data were trimmed at Q25 with fastp and processed into clonotypes with MiXCR by TCRdb, which kept only in-frame beta chains. Rows merge per CDR3 protein into single entries with the most common DNA and genes. This sample gives approximately 340,000 distinct CDR3 sequences in total; approximately 65% of them show up just once. The ten largest clones capture about 6.1% of the sample.

Blood RNA was extracted from unsorted whole blood with TRIzol reagent; germline DNA came from the DNeasy Blood & Tissue kit. The sequencing sample was made of peripheral blood. The receptors here all came from a man in his forties with primary liver carcinoma and hepatitis B virus infection.

Concerning this clonotype: Being one base from a much bigger clone, this may be a read error. The conserved phenylalanine or tryptophan is not found at the CDR3 terminus, so this likely reflects a read error. This chain connects TRBV10-3 to TRBJ2-1; TRBD2 agrees at 14 bases. The V gene end was trimmed by 5 bases and the J gene end by 5 bases; junction bases not matched to a gene: 2. The length of the CDR3 is 15 residues. Germline V gene sequence: CDR1 ENHRY, CDR2 SYGVKD. CDR3 protein: CAISRLAGGNNEQFL. CDR3 DNA sequence: TGTGCCATCAGTAGACTAGCGGGGGGGAACAATGAGCAGTTCCTC.

At least ten counts were recorded for this clonotype. The chain employs TRBV29-1 and TRBJ2-1; 7 bases align to TRBD1. J was trimmed by 3 bases and V by 5 bases; bases with no gene match: 4. The CDR3 has 13 residues. In germline, CDR1 is SQVTM, CDR2 ANQGSEA. The CDR3 spells CSVRWDSYNEQFF. The CDR3 nucleotides are TGCAGCGTTCGTTGGGACAGCTACAATGAGCAGTTCTTC.

The V gene is TRBV7-2, the J gene TRBJ2-1; the D is unclear. Trimming stripped 3 bases from V and 14 bases from J, with 11 bases between. The CDR3 covers 11 residues. Germline values: CDR1 SGHTA, CDR2 FQGNSA. DNA of the CDR3: TGTGCCAGCAGCTTGAGTGGCAACGAGTTCTTC. It translates to CASSLSGNEFF.

As for this clonotype: The conserved phenylalanine or tryptophan is not found at the CDR3 terminus, so this likely reflects a read error. The V and J genes are TRBV11-2 and TRBJ2-7; 8 bases agree with TRBD2. The CDR3 runs to 15 residues. The germline V gene encodes CDR1 SGHAT and CDR2 FQNNGV. This CDR3 is CVSSLGLAGYYEQYL. CDR3 nucleotide sequence: TGTGTCAGCAGCTTAGGGCTAGCGGGCTACTACGAGCAGTACTTA.

Details on this clonotype: The CDR3 end shows no conserved phenylalanine or tryptophan, and so a read error is likely. V gene TRBV11-3 combines with J gene TRBJ2-3; no clear D. Trimming cost V 3 bases and J 7 bases, with 8 bases left between them. The CDR3 is 12 amino acids. The germline gives CDR1 SGHNT, CDR2 YENEEA. The CDR3 reads CASSFWGNTQYL. In DNA, the CDR3 is TGTGCCAGCAGCTTCTGGGGAAATACGCAGTATCTT.

This clonotype was observed a few times. The rearrangement links TRBV6-2 or TRBV6-3 to TRBJ2-6; 7 bases agree with TRBD1. Germline-derived CDR1 and CDR2 are MNHEY and SVGEGT. This CDR3 is 18 amino acids long. V lost 2 bases, J lost 1 base, and 8 bases stayed unmatched. CDR3 DNA sequence: TGTGCCAGCAGTTACCCTAGGACAGGCCCATCTGGGGCCAACGTCCTGACTTTC. Its translation: CASSYPRTGPSGANVLTF.

In the case of this clonotype: At one end the junction does not follow the germline gene, possibly because of a read error. This sequence joins TRBV18 and TRBJ2-1; D may be TRBD1 (5 bases). Per germline, CDR1 KGHSH and CDR2 LQKENI. This CDR3 contains 15 residues. The CDR3 sequence: CASSPPARVNNELFF. The DNA of the CDR3 is TGTGCCAGCTCACCACCCGCCAGGGTGAACAATGAGCTGTTCTTC. Full variable domain (missing parts from reference TRBV18 and TRBJ2-1): NAGVMQNPRHLVRRRGQEARLRCSPMKGHSHVYWYRQLPEEGLKFMVYLQKENIIDESGMPKERFSAEFPKEGPSILRIQQVVRGDSAAYFCASSPPARVNNELFFGPGTRLTVL.

As regards this clonotype: Germline is not matched at one junction end, which may reflect a read error. The chain links TRBV12-3 or TRBV12-4 to TRBJ2-7, with 10 bases aligning to TRBD1. The CDR3 covers 15 residues. The DNA of the CDR3 is TGTGTCAGCAGTTTTCTGGGACAGGGGAACTACGAGCAGTACTTC. Protein product: CVSSFLGQGNYEQYF.

This chain uses TRBV7-9 with TRBJ2-7; 7 positions match TRBD1. This CDR3 has 13 residues. The V and J ends lost 6 bases and 2 bases, in that order; junction bases with no gene match: 4. Looked up from germline, CDR1 is SEHNR and CDR2 is FQNEAQ (reference sequence). CDR3 sequence reads: CASSSDRTYEQYF. The CDR3, as DNA: TGTGCCAGCAGTTCGGACAGGACCTACGAGCAGTACTTC.

Concerning this clonotype: This may arise from a read error, as a much more abundant clone is one base away. The rearrangement uses TRBV5-1 and TRBJ2-3; tentatively, D is TRBD2 (6 bases). The germline V gene encodes CDR1 SGHRS and CDR2 YFSETQ. This CDR3 has 16 residues. DNA for the CDR3: TGCGCCAGCAGCTCTGTTTCCGGGAGAGTCACAGATATGCAGTATTTT. It yields the protein CASSSVSGRVTDMQYF.

In regard to this clonotype: A junction end diverges from the germline sequence, so it may reflect a read error. The gene calls are TRBV7-9 and TRBJ2-7, with 14 positions matching TRBD2. The CDR3 has 16 amino acids. Per the germline V gene, CDR1 is SEHNR and CDR2 is FQNEAQ (reference sequence). The CDR3 spells CAGSPPGLAGVDEQYF. CDR3 nucleotides: TGTGCCGGCAGCCCACCGGGACTAGCGGGAGTGGACGAGCAGTACTTC.

This clonotype was counted many times. The chain has TRBV5-5 and TRBJ2-7; D is possibly TRBD1 (5 bases). The CDR3 consists of 13 residues. The germline V gene encodes CDR1 SGHKS and CDR2 YYEKEE (reference sequence). The V end was cut by 2 bases, the J end by 3 bases, with 9 bases between. The DNA of the CDR3 is TGTGCCAGCAGCTTAGACAGATACTACGAGCAGTACTTC. This codes for CASSLDRYYEQYF.

A remark on this clonotype: A much larger clone sits a single nucleotide away, making a read error possible. The chain has TRBV6-1 and TRBJ1-5; D is uncertain. CDR3 length equals 14 residues. Trimming left V 3 bases short and J 4 bases short, with 10 bases between. From germline, CDR1 is MNHNS and CDR2 SASEGT. The CDR3 region is CASSDRPRNQPQHF. Written as DNA, the CDR3 is TGTGCCAGCAGTGATCGACCGAGAAATCAGCCCCAGCATTTT.

The V and J genes are TRBV14 and TRBJ2-3, with 8 bases lining up with TRBD2. The trim removed 3 bases at V and 2 bases at J, leaving 7 bases unmatched. The CDR3 is 16 amino acids. CDR1 SGHDN and CDR2 FVKESK come from the germline V gene. In DNA, the CDR3 is TGTGCCAGCAGCCACAGAGTAGCGGGACACACAGATACGCAGTATTTT. The encoded protein is CASSHRVAGHTDTQYF.

A note on this clonotype: A much larger clone sits a single nucleotide away, making a read error possible. The V and J genes are TRBV6-5 and TRBJ1-2, with a possible D match to TRBD1 (5 bases). Germline V gene data show CDR1 as MNHEY and CDR2 as SVGAGI. The CDR3 is 19 residues long. The CDR3 region is CPSSYSAHLQATGIYGYTF. CDR3 sequence (DNA): TGTCCCAGCAGTTACTCGGCTCATTTACAGGCGACGGGTATTTATGGCTACACCTTC.

The chain has TRBV6-2 or TRBV6-3 and TRBJ2-7; 11 bases line up with TRBD2. Trimming cost V 0 bases and J 4 bases; bases outside gene matches: 5. Germline assignment: CDR1 MNHEY and CDR2 SVGEGT. This CDR3 has 16 residues. The CDR3 here is CASSYSSSGRRYEQYF. The CDR3 region has the DNA TGTGCCAGCAGTTACTCGTCTAGCGGGAGGAGATACGAGCAGTACTTC.

Concerning this clonotype itself: An end of the junction differs from the germline gene, which may be a read error. The rearrangement joins TRBV6-5 to TRBJ2-3, with 8 bases fitting TRBD2. The CDR3 spans 15 residues. CDR1 is MNHEY and CDR2 is SVGAGI in the germline V gene. CDR3 bases: TGTGCCAGCAACCCTAGCGGGTCTGGCGCAGATACGCAGTACTTT. This sequence encodes CASNPSGSGADTQYF.

This clonotype was counted a few times. The chain employs TRBV10-3 and TRBJ1-5, with a tentative D call TRBD1 (5 bases). CDR1 and CDR2 (germline): ENHRY, SYGVKD. The CDR3 is 15 amino acids. The V end lost 2 bases, the J end lost 4 bases, and 12 bases lay between the germline ends. The CDR3 here is CAISEDRWGNQPQHF. CDR3 coding DNA: TGTGCCATCAGTGAGGACAGATGGGGGAATCAGCCCCAGCATTTT.

This chain connects TRBV7-9 to TRBJ2-3; a possible D gene is TRBD2 (6 bases). Germline V gene data show CDR1 as SEHNR and CDR2 as FQNEAQ (reference sequence). CDR3 length: 14 residues. Deletions cut 8 bases from V and 5 bases from J, with 17 bases between. CDR3 in amino acids: CASELNGGEDTQYF. The CDR3 coding sequence is TGTGCCAGCGAACTCAACGGGGGAGAAGATACGCAGTATTTT.

The chain combines TRBV11-2 with TRBJ2-1, with 14 bases aligning to TRBD2. The CDR3 spans 21 residues. Germline CDR1 reads SGHAT; CDR2 reads FQNNGV. The junction had 21 bases not matched to a gene; V was cut back by 7 bases and J by 4 bases. CDR3 sequence: CASIPGRGLAGANPMYNEQFF. The CDR3 coding sequence is TGTGCCAGCATCCCAGGAAGGGGACTAGCGGGGGCCAACCCAATGTACAATGAGCAGTTCTTC.

The table lists this clonotype with a few counts. The chain recombines TRBV28 with TRBJ2-7; 10 bases align to TRBD2. This CDR3 is 14 amino acids long. Trimming at V came to 5 bases and at J to 3 bases, leaving 4 bases not matched to a gene. In germline, CDR1 is MDHEN, CDR2 SYDVKM. The CDR3 protein is CASSPSGRVYEQYF. The CDR3 region has the DNA TGTGCCAGCAGTCCTAGCGGGAGAGTCTACGAGCAGTACTTC.